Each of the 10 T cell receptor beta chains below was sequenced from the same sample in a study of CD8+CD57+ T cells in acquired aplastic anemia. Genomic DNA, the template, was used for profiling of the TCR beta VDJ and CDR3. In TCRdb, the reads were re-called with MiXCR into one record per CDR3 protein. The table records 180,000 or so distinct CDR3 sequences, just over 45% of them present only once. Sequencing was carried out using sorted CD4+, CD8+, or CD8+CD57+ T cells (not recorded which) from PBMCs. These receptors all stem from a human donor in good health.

The CDR3 here is CSARVGGPQETQYF. CDR3 in DNA: TGCAGTGCTAGAGTGGGGGGGCCCCAAGAGACCCAGTACTTC. The chain uses TRBV20-1 and TRBJ2-5, with D possibly being TRBD2 (7 bases). V was trimmed by 1 base and J by 1 base, leaving 10 bases between them. The germline CDR1 and CDR2 sequences are DFQATT and SNEGSKA (reference sequence). CDR3 size: 14 residues.

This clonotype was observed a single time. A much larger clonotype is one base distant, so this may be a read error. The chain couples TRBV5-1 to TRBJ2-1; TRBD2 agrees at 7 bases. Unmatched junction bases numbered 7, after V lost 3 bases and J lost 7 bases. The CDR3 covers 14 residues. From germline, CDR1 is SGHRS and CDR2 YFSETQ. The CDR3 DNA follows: TGCGCCAGCAGCTCAAGGGCTAGCGGAAATGAGCAGTTCTTC. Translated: CASSSRASGNEQFF.

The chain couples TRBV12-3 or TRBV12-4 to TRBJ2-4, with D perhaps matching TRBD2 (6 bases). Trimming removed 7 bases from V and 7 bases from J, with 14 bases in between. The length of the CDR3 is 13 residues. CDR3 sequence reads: CASTRDFPNIQYF. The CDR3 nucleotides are TGTGCCAGCACTCGGGACTTTCCGAACATTCAGTACTTC.

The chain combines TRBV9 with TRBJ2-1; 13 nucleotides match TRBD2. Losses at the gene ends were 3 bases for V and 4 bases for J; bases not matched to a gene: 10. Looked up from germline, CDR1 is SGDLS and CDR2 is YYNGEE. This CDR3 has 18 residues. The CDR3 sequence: CASSGGPVLAGGYNEQFF. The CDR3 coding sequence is TGTGCCAGCAGCGGGGGTCCCGTACTAGCGGGAGGGTACAATGAGCAGTTCTTC.

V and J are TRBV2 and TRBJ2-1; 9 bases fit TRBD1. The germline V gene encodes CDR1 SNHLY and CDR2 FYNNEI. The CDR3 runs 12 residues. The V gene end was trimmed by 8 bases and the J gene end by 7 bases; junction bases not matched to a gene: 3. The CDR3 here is CASRTGDNEQFF. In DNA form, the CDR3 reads TGTGCCAGCCGGACAGGGGATAATGAGCAGTTCTTC.

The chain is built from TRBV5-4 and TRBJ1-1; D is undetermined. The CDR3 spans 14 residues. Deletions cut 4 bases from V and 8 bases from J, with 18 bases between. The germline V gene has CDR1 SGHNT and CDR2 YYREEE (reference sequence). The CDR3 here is CASSGRGLGTEAFF. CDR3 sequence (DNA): TGTGCCAGCAGCGGACGGGGTCTTGGAACCGAAGCTTTCTTT. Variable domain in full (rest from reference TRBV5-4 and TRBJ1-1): ETGVTQSPTHLIKTRGQQVTLRCSSQSGHNTVSWYQQALGQGPQFIFQYYREEENGRGNFPPRFSGLQFPNYSSELNVNALELDDSALYLCASSGRGLGTEAFFGQGTRLTVV.

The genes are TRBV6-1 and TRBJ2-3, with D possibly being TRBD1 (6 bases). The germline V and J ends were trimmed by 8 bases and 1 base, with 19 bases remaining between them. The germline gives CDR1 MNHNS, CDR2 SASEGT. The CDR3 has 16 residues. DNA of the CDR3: TGTGCCAGCGGAGAAGTAGGGGGAGAGGGCACAGATACGCAGTATTTT. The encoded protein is CASGEVGGEGTDTQYF.

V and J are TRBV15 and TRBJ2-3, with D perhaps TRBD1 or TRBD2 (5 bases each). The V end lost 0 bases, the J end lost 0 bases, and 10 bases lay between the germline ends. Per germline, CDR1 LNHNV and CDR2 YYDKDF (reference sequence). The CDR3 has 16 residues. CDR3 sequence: CATSRDRGLSTDTQYF. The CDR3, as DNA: TGTGCCACCAGCAGAGATCGGGGCCTAAGCACAGATACGCAGTATTTT. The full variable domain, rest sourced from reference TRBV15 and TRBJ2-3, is DAMVIQNPRYQVTQFGKPVTLSCSQTLNHNVMYWYQQKSSQAPKLLFHYYDKDFNNEADTPDNFQSRRPNTSFCFLDIRSPGLGDTAMYLCATSRDRGLSTDTQYFGPGTRLTVL.

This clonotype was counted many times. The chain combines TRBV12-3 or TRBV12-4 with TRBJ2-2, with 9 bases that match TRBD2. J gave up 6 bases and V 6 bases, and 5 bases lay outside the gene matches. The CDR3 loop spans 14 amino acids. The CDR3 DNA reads TGTGCCAGCAGCTTTGGACTAGCGCCCGGGGAGCTGTTTTTT. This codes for CASSFGLAPGELFF.

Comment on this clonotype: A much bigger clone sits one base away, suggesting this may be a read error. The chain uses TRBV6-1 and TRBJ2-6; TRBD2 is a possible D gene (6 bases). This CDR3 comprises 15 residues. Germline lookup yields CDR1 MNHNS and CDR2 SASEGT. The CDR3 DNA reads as TGTGCCAGCAGACCGCGGGGCTCTGGGACCAACGTCCTGACTTTC. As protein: CASRPRGSGTNVLTF.